This T cell receptor beta chain came from a study of cytomegalovirus exposure and HLA in healthy donors. Broader study findings: In an earlier analysis, in approximately 630 donors, most V segments appeared productive either ~87% or ~30% of the time. Several V segments, TRBV6-2 and TRBV6-3 among them, could not be told apart and were dropped. Reports showed the classifier diagnosing cytomegalovirus status with high specificity and sensitivity.

A word on this clone: What it binds is unknown.

V lost 6 bases to trimming and J lost 3 bases; unmatched junction nucleotides: 7. This CDR3 contains 15 residues. The V gene's germline CDR1 is MNHEY and CDR2 SVGAGI. The PCR employed 60 Vbeta primers together with 13 Jbeta primers. Only in-frame clones appear in the TCRdb table, and some are missing; sequencing was by immunoSEQ multiplex PCR. The table shows some 180,000 clones, with roughly 90% occurring only once. The receptor was derived from a girl in the first two years of life in good health and CMV-seronegative. The sequenced sample was PBMCs. The V and J genes are TRBV6-5 and TRBJ1-4; 7 nucleotides match TRBD1. The CDR3 nucleotides read TGTGCCAGCAGCCATCGACAGGGAGCTAATGAAAAACTGTTTTTT. It translates to CASSHRQGANEKLFF.